One and the same sample provided the 8 T cell receptor beta chains below, sequenced in a study of blood T cell repertoires in COVID-19. Profiling relied on immunoSEQ multiplex PCR, and the TCRdb table lists in-frame clones only, not all of them. The sample includes just over 150,000 clones, 80% to 90% of them seen just once. Sequenced material: peripheral blood. Source of these receptors: a woman aged 40 to 49 with acute or convalescent COVID-19.

CDR3 sequence reads: CASNPSGMGNEQFF. The CDR3 nucleotides are TGTGCCAGTAATCCTAGCGGGATGGGCAATGAGCAGTTCTTC. The V and J genes are TRBV19 and TRBJ2-1, with TRBD2 matching 9 bases. The CDR3 has 14 residues. The V and J ends lost 7 bases and 6 bases, in that order; junction bases with no gene match: 7. Per germline, CDR1 LNHDA and CDR2 SQIVND (reference sequence).

This sequence joins TRBV19 and TRBJ2-5; TRBD2 agrees at 8 bases. This CDR3 has 12 amino acids. The germline CDR1 and CDR2 sequences are LNHDA and SQIVND (reference sequence). V shed 8 bases and J 4 bases; nucleotides not matched to a gene: 3. The CDR3 is CASRAGGETQYF. CDR3 nucleotides: TGTGCCAGTCGGGCGGGGGGAGAGACCCAGTACTTC.

The DNA of the CDR3 is TGTGCCAGTAGTATAGGGACACGCAATCAGCCCCAGCATTTT. Translating it yields CASSIGTRNQPQHF. This rearrangement joins TRBV19 to TRBJ1-5, with a tentative D call TRBD1 (5 bases). Trimming took 1 base from V and 2 from J, leaving 6 bases between them. From germline, CDR1 is LNHDA and CDR2 SQIVND (reference sequence). The CDR3 extends over 14 amino acids.

This clone was found once. This chain links TRBV5-5 with TRBJ1-2; 8 bases are a match to TRBD1. The germline V gene has CDR1 SGHKS and CDR2 YYEKEE (reference sequence). This CDR3 contains 11 residues. V lost 3 bases, J lost 8 bases, and 0 bases stayed unmatched. CDR3 in amino acids: CASSSGGGYTF. CDR3 DNA: TGTGCCAGCAGCTCAGGGGGCGGCTACACCTTC.

This chain links TRBV19 with TRBJ2-2; the match to TRBD2 covers 8 bases. Germline V gene data show CDR1 as LNHDA and CDR2 as SQIVND (reference sequence). V lost 7 bases, J lost 6 bases, and 7 bases stayed unmatched. CDR3 length: 14 residues. DNA of the CDR3: TGTGCCAGTACCCTCGGGGGGGCAGCCGGGGAGCTGTTTTTT. This codes for CASTLGGAAGELFF.

This clone was detected only a few times. The chain uses TRBV7-9 and TRBJ1-2, with D uncertain. Trimming took off 0 bases at V and 7 bases at J, with 12 bases between the two ends. The germline V gene encodes CDR1 SEHNR and CDR2 FQNEAQ (reference sequence). The CDR3 consists of 14 residues. The CDR3: CASSLAAGPVGYTF. For the CDR3, the DNA is TGTGCCAGCAGCTTAGCAGCGGGTCCTGTTGGCTACACCTTC.

The chain uses TRBV10-3 and TRBJ2-7; D not resolved. Trimming shortened V by 1 base and J by 3 bases, and 19 bases separated the two germline ends. Germline V CDR1 and CDR2: ENHRY, SYGVKD. There are 17 residues in the CDR3. The DNA of the CDR3 is TGTGCCATCAGTGAGTTAGACACACCCAATTCACTCTACGAGCAGTACTTC. Amino acids: CAISELDTPNSLYEQYF.

The chain joins TRBV5-1 to TRBJ2-5; 16 positions match TRBD2. V was pared by 4 bases and J by 5 bases, with 8 bases of the junction left unmatched. The CDR3 contains 17 residues. Germline CDR1 SGHRS, CDR2 YFSETQ. CDR3 protein: CASSLGTSGGARETQYF. The DNA for the CDR3 is TGCGCCAGCAGCCTGGGGACTAGCGGGGGGGCTCGGGAGACCCAGTACTTC.